This T cell receptor (beta chain) comes out of a study of cytomegalovirus exposure and HLA in healthy donors. Findings of the study overall: There were 160 or so TCR beta chains listed as cytomegalovirus-associated. The study found most TCR sequences rare, yet found some public TCRs in many donors.

On this clone: The antigen is undetermined.

Trimming shortened V by 5 bases and J by 4 bases, and 12 bases separated the two germline ends. CDR3 length equals 14 residues. CDR1 is MNHNY, CDR2 SVGAGI, per germline (reference sequence). The donors were in the roughly 110-subject validation cohort, distinct from the approximately 700-subject first cohort. Only in-frame clones appear in the TCRdb table, and some are missing; sequencing was by immunoSEQ multiplex PCR. The table shows some 46,000 clones, with approximately 90% occurring only once. The rearrangement uses TRBV6-6 and TRBJ1-3, with a weak D call TRBD1 (6 bases). Sequenced: PBMCs. This TCR derives from a man between 18 and 29 years old in good health and CMV-seronegative. In DNA, the CDR3 is TGTGCCAGCAGTCAGAGGGGGAGAGGAAACACCATATATTTT. Its translation: CASSQRGRGNTIYF.